This TCR beta chain was retrieved from a study of identical twins. This CDR3 region has 14 residues. The J segment lost 5 bases and the V segment lost 3 bases, leaving 3 bases of the junction unmatched. Germline CDR1 SGDLS, CDR2 YYNGEE. TCRdb used MiXCR to reprocess the 5' RACE reads, holding one entry per CDR3 protein. The data show about 720,000 distinct CDR3 sequences, around a sixth seen once. These same records also appear under a second study, on T cells expressing NK-cell markers.

Input material: PBMCs. The V gene is TRBV9, the J gene TRBJ2-3; 10 nucleotides line up with TRBD2. The sequence was obtained from a woman aged 18-35 years in good health. CDR3 sequence: CASSGLAGEDTQYF. The CDR3 nucleotides read TGTGCCAGCAGCGGTCTAGCGGGGGAAGATACGCAGTATTTT. The full variable domain, completed using reference TRBV9 and TRBJ2-3, is DSGVTQTPKHLITATGQRVTLRCSPRSGDLSVYWYQQSLDQGLQFLIQYYNGEERAKGNILERFSAQQFPDLHSELNLSSLELGDSALYFCASSGLAGEDTQYFGPGTRLTVL.